This T cell receptor beta chain was sequenced during a study of PD-1 blockade in classical Hodgkin lymphoma. Clones were read by immunoSEQ multiplex PCR, and TCRdb kept only the in-frame ones, dropping some. The table shows almost 100,000 clones, with roughly 89% occurring only once. This clone was recorded once. Its cognate antigen is unknown. CDR1 is SGHAT, CDR2 FQNNGV, per germline. CDR3 size: 15 residues. Trimming cost V 4 bases and J 3 bases; bases outside gene matches: 7. Study results and caveats: Later analyses included only patients treated at least 1 year post-ASCT.

All patients relapsed after autologous stem cell transplantation, and brentuximab vedotin exposure varied. The TCR comes from a human donor with classical Hodgkin lymphoma. V gene TRBV11-2 combines with J gene TRBJ1-1; TRBD1 agrees at 8 bases. The source was peripheral blood mononuclear cells (PBMCs), collected at baseline. Here the CDR3 reads CASSSLTGVHTEAFF. CDR3 nucleotide sequence: TGTGCCAGCAGCTCGTTGACAGGGGTGCACACTGAAGCTTTCTTT.